The TCR beta chain described here comes from a study of blood T cell repertoires in COVID-19. Study-wide context: The analysed material was cDNA or gDNA that came from T cells, B-cell-depleted T cells, or PBMCs.

V trimming: 5 bases; J trimming: 7 bases; junction bases outside the gene matches: 12. Germline lookup yields CDR1 SGHVS and CDR2 FQNEAQ. The CDR3 is made up of 16 amino acids. This clone was seen only a few times. How the authors handled the data: Using reference gene primer amplification, nucleated cell counts were estimated. The protocol was immunoSEQ multiplex PCR, while the TCRdb copy is restricted to in-frame clones and leaves out a portion. V and J calls and clone size are copied from that table; D and trimming were computed from the DNA. The sample records more than 95,000 clones, less than 90% being singletons.

Sample: peripheral blood. This sequence joins TRBV7-8 and TRBJ1-5, with TRBD1 identical over 9 bases. This receptor was identified in a middle-aged man with acute or convalescent COVID-19. The CDR3 is CASSINSQGAGQPQHF. DNA of the CDR3: TGTGCCAGCAGCATAAATTCACAGGGGGCGGGACAGCCCCAGCATTTT.